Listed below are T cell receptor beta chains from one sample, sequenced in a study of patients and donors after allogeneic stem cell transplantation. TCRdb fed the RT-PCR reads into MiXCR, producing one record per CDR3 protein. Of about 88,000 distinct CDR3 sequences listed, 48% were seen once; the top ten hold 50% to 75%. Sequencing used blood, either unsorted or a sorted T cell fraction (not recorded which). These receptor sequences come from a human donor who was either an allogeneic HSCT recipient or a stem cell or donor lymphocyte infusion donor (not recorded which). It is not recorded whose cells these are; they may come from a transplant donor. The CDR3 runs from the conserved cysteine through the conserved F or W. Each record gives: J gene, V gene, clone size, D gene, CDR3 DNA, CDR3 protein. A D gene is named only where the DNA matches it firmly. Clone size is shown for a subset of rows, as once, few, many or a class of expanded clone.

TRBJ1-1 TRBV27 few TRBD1 TGTGCCAGCAGTTTCCCTCACCGGGACAGGGGTGGGACTGAAGCTTTCTTT CASSFPHRDRGGTEAFF
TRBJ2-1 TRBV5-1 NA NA TGCGCCAGCAGCCAACCCAACAATGAGCAGTTCTTC CASSQPNNEQFF
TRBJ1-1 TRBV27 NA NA TGTGCCAGCAGTTTAGGCTCTAGGAATGTCGCTGAAGCTTTCTTT CASSLGSRNVAEAFF
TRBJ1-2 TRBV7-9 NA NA TGTGCCAGCAGCTCGGGGGCGCCAGGCTACACCTTC CASSSGAPGYTF
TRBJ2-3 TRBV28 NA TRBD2 TGTGCCAGCAGTTTGTTGACTAGCGGGAGAATAGATACGCAGTATTTT CASSLLTSGRIDTQYF
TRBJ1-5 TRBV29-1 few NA TGCAGCGCTGTCGTAACACGCAATCAGCCCCAGCATTTT CSAVVTRNQPQHF
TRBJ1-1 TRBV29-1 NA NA TGCAGCGTTGGGTCCGTGAACACTGAAGCTTTCTTT CSVGSVNTEAFF
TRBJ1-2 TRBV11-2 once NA TGTGCCAGCAGCTTAGAGCTTGCAGGACACTATGGCTACACCTTC CASSLELAGHYGYTF
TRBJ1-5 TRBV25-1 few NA TGTGCCAGCAGCGACGGGCCCTCCCACAATCAGCCCCAGCATTTT CASSDGPSHNQPQHF
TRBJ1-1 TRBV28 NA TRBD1 TGTGCCAGCAGGAGATCACAGGGGGGGGGAGAAGCTTTCTTT CASRRSQGGGEAFF
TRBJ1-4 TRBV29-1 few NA TGCAGCGTTGAAGTCGATGAAAAACTGTTTTTT CSVEVDEKLFF
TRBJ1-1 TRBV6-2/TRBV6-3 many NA TGTGCCAGCAGTTATTTTACGAACACTGAAGCTTTCTTT CASSYFTNTEAFF
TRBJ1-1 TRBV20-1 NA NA TGCAGTGCTAACGGGGGACTTAACACTGAAGCTTTCTTT CSANGGLNTEAFF
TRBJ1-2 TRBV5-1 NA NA TGCGCCAGCAGCTTGGAGTACGAAGGGGACTATGGCTACACCTTC CASSLEYEGDYGYTF
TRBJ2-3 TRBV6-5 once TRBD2 TGTGCCAGCAGAGCGGGAGGCCCCCCCACAGATACGCAGTATTTT CASRAGGPPTDTQYF
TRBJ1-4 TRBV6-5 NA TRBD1 TGTGCCAGCAGTTACCAGACCGGGACAGGCTTCGACAAACTGTTTTTT CASSYQTGTGFDKLFF
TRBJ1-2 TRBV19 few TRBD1 TGTGCCACCGCCGGGACAGCGAGCTATGGCTACACCTTC CATAGTASYGYTF
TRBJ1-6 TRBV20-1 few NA TGCAGTGCTAGCCCTCCGGAGGGATTAGGTGCTTCACCCCTCCACTTT CSASPPEGLGASPLHF
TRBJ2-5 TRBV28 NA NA TGTGCCAGCAGTTTAGGAATAAGACGTACCCCCCAAGAGACCCAGTACTTC CASSLGIRRTPQETQYF
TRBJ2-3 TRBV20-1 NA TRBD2 TGCAGTGCTACCCTAGCGGGCCTCACAGATACGCAGTATTTT CSATLAGLTDTQYF
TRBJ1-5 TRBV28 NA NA TGTGCCAGCAGTTTTGCAGCCAATCAGCCCCAGCATTTT CASSFAANQPQHF
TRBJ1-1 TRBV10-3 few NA TGTGCCAGCACAGGTCAGGTGGAAGCTTTCTTT CASTGQVEAFF
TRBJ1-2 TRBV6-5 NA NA TGTGCCAGCAGTTATGACAGATATAACTATGGCTACACCTTC CASSYDRYNYGYTF
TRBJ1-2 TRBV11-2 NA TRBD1 TGTGCCAGCAGCAATCGCGCCGGGACAGAGTATGGCTACACCTTC CASSNRAGTEYGYTF
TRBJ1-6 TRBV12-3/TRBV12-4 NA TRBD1 TGTGCCAGCAGTCTTCAAGGGACAGACTATAATTCACCCCTCCACTTT CASSLQGTDYNSPLHF
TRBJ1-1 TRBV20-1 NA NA TGCAGTGCCATACAGGGTAACACTGAAGCTTTCTTT CSAIQGNTEAFF
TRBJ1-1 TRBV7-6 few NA TGTGCCAGCAGCTTAGGGACATCGGGACAAGCTTTCTTT CASSLGTSGQAFF
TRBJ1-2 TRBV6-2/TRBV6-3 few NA TGTGCCAGCAGTTACGGCGGAAAGTCGCTTGCCTATGGCTACACCTTC CASSYGGKSLAYGYTF
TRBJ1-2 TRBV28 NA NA TGTGCCAGCAGTTTACCCAACTATGGCTACACCTTC CASSLPNYGYTF
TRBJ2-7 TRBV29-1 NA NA TGCAGCGCCGCCACAGGGCGAAACGAGCAGTACTTC CSAATGRNEQYF
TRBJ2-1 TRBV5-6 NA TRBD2 TGTGCCAGCAGCTACCCCCTAGCGGGAGTCTACAATGAGCAGTTCTTC CASSYPLAGVYNEQFF
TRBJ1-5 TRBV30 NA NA TGTGCCTGGAGTATGACAGGAGGACAGCCCCAGCATTTT CAWSMTGGQPQHF
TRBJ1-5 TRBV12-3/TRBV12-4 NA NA TGTGCCAGCAGTTTAGCCCCCCGACAGGCGGGGGTTCAGCCCCAGCATTTT CASSLAPRQAGVQPQHF
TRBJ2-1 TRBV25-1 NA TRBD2 TGTGCCAGCAGTGGTCCTAGCGGGAGGGCCAATGAGCAGTTCTTC CASSGPSGRANEQFF
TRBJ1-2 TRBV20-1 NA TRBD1 TGCAGTGCACCGACAGGGACCTATGGCTACACCTTC CSAPTGTYGYTF
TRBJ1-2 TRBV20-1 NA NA TGCAGTGCTTATGACAGGATCTATGGCTACACCTTC CSAYDRIYGYTF
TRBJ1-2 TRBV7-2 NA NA TGTGCCAGCAGCTTCTTGGGACCTACTAACTATGGCTACACCTTC CASSFLGPTNYGYTF
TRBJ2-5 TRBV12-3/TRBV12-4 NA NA TGTGCCAGCAGCCCCATCGACGGGGAGACCCAGTACTTC CASSPIDGETQYF
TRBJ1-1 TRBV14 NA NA TGTGCCAGCAGTCGAGCGAGCACTGAAGCTTTCTTT CASSRASTEAFF
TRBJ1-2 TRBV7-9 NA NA TGTGCCAGCAGCTTAGTTCTTAACTATGGCTACACCTTC CASSLVLNYGYTF
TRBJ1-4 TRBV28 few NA TGTGCCACCTTACCCGGACGCCCGGGAAAACTGTTTTTT CATLPGRPGKLFF
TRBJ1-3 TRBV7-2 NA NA TGTGCCAGCAGCTTATACTCAGCTGGAAACACCATATATTTT CASSLYSAGNTIYF
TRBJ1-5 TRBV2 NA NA TGTGCCAGCAGTGAAGGACAGATTAGCAATCAGCCCCAGCATTTT CASSEGQISNQPQHF
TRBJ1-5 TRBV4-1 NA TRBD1 TGCGCCAGCAGCCAAGATCAGGGCAGGGGGAATCAGCCCCAGCATTTT CASSQDQGRGNQPQHF
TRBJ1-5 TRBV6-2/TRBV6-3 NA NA TGTGCCAGCAACAACGAAGGCGGGCAGGGATATCAGCCCCAGCATTTT CASNNEGGQGYQPQHF
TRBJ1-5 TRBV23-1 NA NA TGCGCCAGTAGCAGGGCCGGCAATCAGCCCCAGCATTTT CASSRAGNQPQHF
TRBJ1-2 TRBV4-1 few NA TGCGCCAGCAGCCAAGATATTTCCCGTGGGCTTGGCTACACCTTC CASSQDISRGLGYTF
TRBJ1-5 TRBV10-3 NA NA TGTGCCATCAGCGAGACAGGATTTAGCAATCAGCCCCAGCATTTT CAISETGFSNQPQHF
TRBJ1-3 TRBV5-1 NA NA TGCGCCAGCAGCCAAGTGACGGGGGACACCATATATTTT CASSQVTGDTIYF
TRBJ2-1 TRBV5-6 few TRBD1 TGTGCCAGCAGCTTTGGGACAGGGTCAAATGAGCAGTTCTTC CASSFGTGSNEQFF
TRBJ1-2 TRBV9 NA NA TGTGCCAGCAGCGTTGACAGTTCTATCTCCTATGGCTACACCTTC CASSVDSSISYGYTF
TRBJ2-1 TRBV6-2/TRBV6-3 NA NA TGTGCCAGCAGCCCCCCGGTCAGCCCCCGGAAAAAATCCTACAATGAGCAGTTCTTC CASSPPVSPRKKSYNEQFF
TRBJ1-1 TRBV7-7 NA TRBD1 TGTGCTAGCAGCTCGGGACAGGCGAACACTGAAGCTTTCTTT CASSSGQANTEAFF
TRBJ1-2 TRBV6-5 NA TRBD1 TGTGCCAGCAGTACCTTACAGGGGGCAGGGTATGGCTACACCTTC CASSTLQGAGYGYTF
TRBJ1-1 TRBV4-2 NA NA TGTGCCAGCAGCCAAGTCAGTGCCCTTCCAGCTTTCTTT CASSQVSALPAFF